The 15 T cell receptor beta chains presented below share a single source sample, sequenced in a study of blood T cell repertoires in COVID-19 (dated by TCRdb to about 2020). The library was obtained by the immunoSEQ multiplex PCR assay. TCRdb took over this immuneACCESS table, retaining in-frame rearrangements with V and J assigned. Such tables are incomplete; in checked studies, under half of the missing clones stem from an unresolved V gene, and the remainder is unexplained. The sample contains around 140,000 clones, around 86% of them found a single time. The top ten clonotypes cover over 7.5% of the sample. Sequences were obtained from peripheral blood. Receptor source: a woman in her sixties with active or convalescent COVID-19.

The CDR3 DNA reads TGTGCCAGCAGTTCGGATGAAACGGGGGTCGGTTCACCCCTCCACTTT. As protein: CASSSDETGVGSPLHF. The V and J genes are TRBV6-2 or TRBV6-3 and TRBJ1-6; TRBD1 is a possible D gene (5 bases). V was shortened by 4 bases and J by 9 bases, with 19 bases between the two germline ends. The CDR3 consists of 16 residues. The V gene's germline CDR1 is MNHEY and CDR2 SVGEGT.

The genes are TRBV28 and TRBJ2-1; D is unclear. The CDR3 extends over 14 amino acids. Trimming removed 2 bases from V and 2 bases from J, with 7 bases in between. CDR1 and CDR2 (germline): MDHEN, SYDVKM. The CDR3 here is CASSLGGTYNEQFF. In nucleotides, the CDR3 is TGTGCCAGCAGTTTAGGTGGCACCTACAATGAGCAGTTCTTC.

The CDR3, as DNA: TGTGCCAGCTCGCTTAACTCCAGGGTTAACCTGAACACTGAAGCTTTCTTT. Amino acid sequence: CASSLNSRVNLNTEAFF. V usage is TRBV18 and J usage is TRBJ1-1, with a possible D match to TRBD1 (5 bases). The V and J ends lost 6 bases and 0 bases respectively, with 20 bases between them. This CDR3 comprises 17 residues. Germline CDR1 and CDR2: KGHSH and LQKENI.

This clone was detected only once. The chain joins TRBV14 to TRBJ1-1, with D hard to call. Germline V gives CDR1 SGHDN, CDR2 FVKESK. Trimming cost V 0 bases and J 0 bases, with 11 bases left between them. The CDR3 is 16 amino acids. CDR3 bases: TGTGCCAGCAGCCAAGATGGGAAGGGAGTGAACACTGAAGCTTTCTTT. It yields the protein CASSQDGKGVNTEAFF.

V and J are TRBV7-9 and TRBJ1-2; 7 bases fit TRBD1. This CDR3 spans 15 amino acids. The V and J ends lost 1 base and 2 bases, in that order; junction bases with no gene match: 4. Germline V gene sequence: CDR1 SEHNR, CDR2 FQNEAQ (reference sequence). The CDR3 reads CASSLGGGLNYGYTF. CDR3 bases: TGTGCCAGCAGCTTAGGAGGGGGCTTGAACTATGGCTACACCTTC.

The count of this clone is one. The V call is TRBV4-1, the J call TRBJ1-2; 11 nucleotides agree with TRBD1. Germline V gene lookup returns CDR1 MGHRA and CDR2 YSYEKL. V lost 3 bases to trimming and J lost 4 bases; unmatched junction nucleotides: 13. The CDR3 spans 18 residues. CDR3: CASSHSPLAGTGGYGYTF. The CDR3 DNA follows: TGCGCCAGCAGCCACTCCCCCTTAGCCGGGACAGGGGGCTATGGCTACACCTTC.

The genes are TRBV24-1 and TRBJ2-5; 10 nucleotides match TRBD1. Per germline, CDR1 KGHDR and CDR2 SFDVKD. CDR3 length: 18 amino acids. J was trimmed by 4 bases and V by 1 base; bases with no gene match: 11. CDR3 residues: CATSDFGTGVKRVETQYF. Written as DNA, the CDR3 is TGTGCCACCAGTGATTTCGGGACAGGGGTCAAACGCGTAGAGACCCAGTACTTC.

The chain links TRBV30 to TRBJ1-5; no definite D call. The germline V gene encodes CDR1 GTSNPN and CDR2 SVGIG (reference sequence). The CDR3 has 13 residues. Trimming pared 3 bases from V and 4 bases from J, leaving 10 bases between. The CDR3 here is CAWRERGNQPQHF. The CDR3, as DNA: TGTGCCTGGAGGGAGCGGGGTAATCAGCCCCAGCATTTT.

The chain is built from TRBV3-1 (or the pseudogene TRBV3-2) and TRBJ1-5; D not certain. V lost 4 bases, J lost 2 bases, and 9 bases lay in between. Germline-derived CDR1 and CDR2 are LGHDT and YNNKEL (reference sequence). The CDR3 is 14 amino acids. CDR3 bases: TGTGCCAGCAGCCGACAATTGGGCAATCAGCCCCAGCATTTT. This codes for CASSRQLGNQPQHF.

The rearrangement uses TRBV5-1 and TRBJ1-5; D is possibly TRBD1 (6 bases). Deletions cut 4 bases from V and 3 bases from J, with 11 bases between. The CDR3 covers 14 residues. Germline CDR1 and CDR2: SGHRS and YFSETQ. CDR3 nucleotide sequence: TGCGCCAGCAGCCCGGACAGTCCCAATCAGCCCCAGCATTTT. It encodes CASSPDSPNQPQHF.

J is TRBJ2-3 and V is TRBV28; the D gene is possibly TRBD2 (6 bases). V lost 6 bases, J lost 3 bases, and 16 bases lay in between. The CDR3 runs 15 residues. The V gene's germline CDR1 is MDHEN and CDR2 SYDVKM. CDR3 nucleotide sequence: TGTGCCAGCAGACAGGAGGCGGGGTCGACAGATACGCAGTATTTT. It codes for CASRQEAGSTDTQYF.

The rearrangement links TRBV5-4 to TRBJ1-2; unclear D gene. This CDR3 region has 15 residues. Trimming removed 0 bases at V and 7 bases at J, with 16 bases between. The germline V gene has CDR1 SGHNT and CDR2 YYREEE (reference sequence). DNA of the CDR3: TGTGCCAGCAGCTTGGGTCAGCTAGGAGATCCTGGCTACACCTTC. Its translation: CASSLGQLGDPGYTF.

The table lists this clone with a few counts. V is TRBV7-8 and J is TRBJ2-3; perhaps TRBD2 as D (6 bases). CDR1 and CDR2 (germline): SGHVS, FQNEAQ. Trimming stripped 5 bases from V and 2 bases from J, with 17 bases between. This CDR3 region has 16 residues. For the CDR3, the DNA is TGTGCCAGCAGCCCCAAGGCGGGGCAGAACACAGATACGCAGTATTTT. As protein: CASSPKAGQNTDTQYF.

The chain combines TRBV6-5 with TRBJ2-2, with D tentatively TRBD1 (6 bases). CDR3 length: 14 residues. Germline V gene data show CDR1 as MNHEY and CDR2 as SVGAGI. V was shortened by 6 bases and J by 0 bases, with 8 bases between the two germline ends. This CDR3 reads CASRGQANTGELFF. The CDR3 nucleotides read TGTGCCAGCAGGGGACAAGCGAACACCGGGGAGCTGTTTTTT.

This rearrangement joins TRBV29-1 to TRBJ1-2; possibly TRBD1 for D (5 bases). This CDR3 has 14 amino acids. Germline V lookup: CDR1 SQVTM, CDR2 ANQGSEA. Trimming removed 4 bases from V and 0 bases from J, with 12 bases in between. CDR3 loop: CSVGTSGANYGYTF. DNA of the CDR3: TGCAGCGTTGGGACATCAGGAGCTAACTATGGCTACACCTTC.